These T cell receptor beta chains were read from a single sample in a study of blood T cells in healthy people across ages. TCRdb called the 5' RACE reads again in MiXCR, with one record for every CDR3 protein. The table lists approximately 730,000 distinct CDR3 sequences, roughly two fifths of them singletons, with 20% to 25% in the top ten. Sequencing input: blood. All receptors derive from a woman in her fifties or sixties in good health. Both conserved end residues are part of each CDR3. Each record gives: V gene, D gene, clone size, J gene, CDR3 DNA, CDR3 protein. A D gene is named only where the DNA matches it firmly. Size tells how often a clone was seen (once, few, many) or the class of an expanded clone, and some rows leave it out.

TRBV7-3,TRBD2,NA,TRBJ2-1,TGTGTCAGCAGCTTAACACTAGCGGGGGACGAGCAGTTCTTC,CVSSLTLAGDEQFF
TRBV28,TRBD2,many,TRBJ2-3,TGTGCCAGCAGTTCAAGACGACTAGCGGGAGATACGCAGTATTTT,CASSSRRLAGDTQYF
TRBV9,NA,NA,TRBJ2-4,TGTGCCAGCAGCGTCGGTGGGCTTGCGGGGCACAAAAACATTCAGTACTTC,CASSVGGLAGHKNIQYF
TRBV20-1,TRBD1,NA,TRBJ2-4,TGCAGTGCTAGACCTCCGACAGGGCGCATTCAGTACTTC,CSARPPTGRIQYF
TRBV6-2/TRBV6-3,NA,NA,TRBJ2-1,TGTGCCATCATGGAGGGCCCCACGTACAATGAGCAGTTCTTC,CAIMEGPTYNEQFF
TRBV11-2,NA,NA,TRBJ1-4,TGTGCCAGCAGCTTAGACTTGGGGAAACTGTTTTTT,CASSLDLGKLFF
TRBV28,NA,NA,TRBJ2-5,TGTACCAGCAGTCCCCCCGGGCAAGAGACCCAGTACTTC,CTSSPPGQETQYF
TRBV4-1,TRBD1,medium-sized,TRBJ2-7,TGCGCCAGCAGCCAAGAGGACAGGGGTACCCACGAGCAGTACTTC,CASSQEDRGTHEQYF
TRBV6-6,NA,few,TRBJ2-5,TGTGCCAGCAGTTCGTTTGCTCCGGGACCGCAGGAGACCCAGTACTTC,CASSSFAPGPQETQYF
TRBV28,TRBD2,NA,TRBJ2-1,TGTGCCAGCAGTACAACAGGACTAGCAGAATACAATGAGCAGTTCTTC,CASSTTGLAEYNEQFF
TRBV7-3,TRBD2,few,TRBJ2-1,TGTGCCAGCAGCTTAAGGGGGTCTAGCGGTAGTAGGAATGAGCAGTTCTTC,CASSLRGSSGSRNEQFF
TRBV29-1,NA,many,TRBJ2-7,TGCAGCGTTGAATACGGGGACCAATCCTACGAGCAGTACTTC,CSVEYGDQSYEQYF
TRBV6-2/TRBV6-3,NA,NA,TRBJ2-1,TGTGCCAGCAGTTATCTAGACAATGAGCAGTTCTTC,CASSYLDNEQFF
TRBV3-1,TRBD1,many,TRBJ2-5,TGTGCCAGCAGCCAAGATCGGGACAGGCCGTTTTGGGAGACCCAGTACTTC,CASSQDRDRPFWETQYF
TRBV29-1,TRBD1,NA,TRBJ2-1,TGCAGCGCTGGCAGCGGGACAGGGTTCTACAATGAGCAGTTCTTC,CSAGSGTGFYNEQFF
TRBV3-1,NA,NA,TRBJ1-2,TGTGCCAGCAGCCAATCTCCCTTTGCGGAAGGCTACACCTTC,CASSQSPFAEGYTF
TRBV18,NA,many,TRBJ2-1,TGTGCCAGCTCACCATCGGGTGGGGCTGAGCAGTTCTTC,CASSPSGGAEQFF
TRBV6-1,NA,NA,TRBJ2-1,TGTGCCAGCACCCTAGGTCGGGGGGACAAGCCCAATGAGCAGTTCTTC,CASTLGRGDKPNEQFF
TRBV4-2,NA,NA,TRBJ2-7,TGTGCCAGCAGCCAAGAGGGAAGGGTAGGAGAGCAGTACTTC,CASSQEGRVGEQYF
TRBV7-2,NA,many,TRBJ2-7,TGTGCCAGCAGCTTAAATTCCCGCTCCTACGAGCAGTACTTC,CASSLNSRSYEQYF
TRBV27,NA,NA,TRBJ1-1,TGTGCCAGCAGTGGCGCCGGACCCGCTGAAGCTTTCTTT,CASSGAGPAEAFF
TRBV29-1,NA,NA,TRBJ1-6,TGCAGCGTTGCGGTTCCGCAAGGGCCCCTCCACTTT,CSVAVPQGPLHF
TRBV20-1,TRBD2,few,TRBJ2-1,TGCAGTGCTAGAGTAACGGGACTAGCGGGAGATGGGCAGTTCTTC,CSARVTGLAGDGQFF
TRBV19,TRBD1,NA,TRBJ2-7,TGTGCCAGTAGTACCCCTGGACAGGTCCACGAGCAGTACTTC,CASSTPGQVHEQYF
TRBV6-2/TRBV6-3,TRBD1,NA,TRBJ2-7,TGTGCCAGCACCACCGGACAGGGGGCCCACGAGCAGTACTTC,CASTTGQGAHEQYF
TRBV20-1,NA,NA,TRBJ1-5,TGCAGTGCTTCCTTCGGGGGTGGGGAGCCCCAGCATTTT,CSASFGGGEPQHF
TRBV4-2,TRBD2,few,TRBJ2-7,TGTGCCAGCAACCAAGAGGTTGGATTAGCGGGGGGGGACGAGCAGTACTTC,CASNQEVGLAGGDEQYF
TRBV3-1,NA,few,TRBJ1-3,TGTGCCAGCAGCCGTGCTCTGTCCCACGCTTCTGGAAACACCATATATTTT,CASSRALSHASGNTIYF
TRBV30,TRBD1,NA,TRBJ2-3,TGTGCCTGGACCCGGGTGGGACAGTCCACAGATACGCAGTATTTT,CAWTRVGQSTDTQYF
TRBV9,NA,NA,TRBJ2-5,TGTGCCAGCAGCGTAGTAGCGAAGACGAAGACCCAGTACTTC,CASSVVAKTKTQYF
TRBV6-5,NA,NA,TRBJ2-7,TGTGCCAGCAGAATGGACGGAACCTACGAGCAGTACTTC,CASRMDGTYEQYF
TRBV12-3/TRBV12-4,TRBD1,NA,TRBJ2-7,TGTGCCAGCACCGAGACAGGGGGCTCCTACGAGCAGTACTTC,CASTETGGSYEQYF
TRBV6-6,NA,NA,TRBJ2-2,TGTGCCAGCAGTCCGGGGAGAGGGGCAGACACCGGGGAGCTGTTTTTT,CASSPGRGADTGELFF
TRBV3-1,NA,NA,TRBJ2-7,TGTGCCAGCAGTCGCCTGAGGGGCTCCTACGAGCAGTACTTC,CASSRLRGSYEQYF
TRBV18,TRBD1,many,TRBJ1-2,TGTGCCAGCAGCCCTGGGACAGGCTATGGCTACACCTTC,CASSPGTGYGYTF
TRBV2,NA,few,TRBJ2-1,TGTGCCAGCAGTGATCCCCTAGGAGATGAGGGGTTCTTC,CASSDPLGDEGFF
TRBV9,TRBD1,NA,TRBJ2-7,TGTGCCAGCACCAGGGGGACATCTACCGAGCAGTACTTC,CASTRGTSTEQYF
TRBV5-1,NA,few,TRBJ1-1,TGCGCCAGCAGCTTGGTTGTCGGGGCAGACGCTGAAGCTTTCTTT,CASSLVVGADAEAFF
TRBV29-1,NA,once,TRBJ2-7,TGCAGCGTTGTCGCAGGTAGTGCCTACGAGCAGTACTTC,CSVVAGSAYEQYF
TRBV10-3,NA,NA,TRBJ1-1,TGTGCCATCAGTGAGTCCGGGGGATCTGAAGCTTTCTTT,CAISESGGSEAFF
TRBV4-2,TRBD2,NA,TRBJ2-1,TGTGCCAGCAGCCAAGTCTCAGCGGGAGCCTACAATGAGCAGTTCTTC,CASSQVSAGAYNEQFF
TRBV20-1,TRBD1,few,TRBJ2-4,TGCAGTGCTAGAGGACAGGGGGCCAACATTCAGTACTTC,CSARGQGANIQYF
TRBV5-1,TRBD1,many,TRBJ2-1,TGCGCCAGCAGCTTGGTGACAGGGTACAATGAGCAGTTCTTC,CASSLVTGYNEQFF
TRBV3-1,NA,NA,TRBJ2-5,TGTGCCAGCAGCCAAGCGGTCAGCTCTAATGTGCAGTACTTC,CASSQAVSSNVQYF
TRBV20-1,TRBD2,few,TRBJ2-7,TGCAGTGCTTCTGAAACTAGCGCGGTCTACGAGCAGTACTTC,CSASETSAVYEQYF
TRBV7-7,TRBD2,few,TRBJ2-1,TGTGCTAGCAGCTCCGGACTAGTGGTTAACGTGGTTGAGCAGTTCTTC,CASSSGLVVNVVEQFF
TRBV11-1,NA,NA,TRBJ2-1,TGTGCCAGCAGCTTCGGCGAGTTCGGTGAGCAGTTCTTC,CASSFGEFGEQFF
TRBV7-6,NA,few,TRBJ1-2,TGTGCCAGCAGATATAGTGTATCCGGGGGGCCGGGTGGCTACACCTTC,CASRYSVSGGPGGYTF
TRBV30,NA,NA,TRBJ2-7,TGTGCCTGGGCTAGACAGTTCGAGCAGTACTTC,CAWARQFEQYF
TRBV7-2,TRBD1,few,TRBJ1-2,TGTGCCAGCAAAGCCTTACAGGGGGCCTATGGCTACACCTTC,CASKALQGAYGYTF
TRBV10-3,TRBD1,NA,TRBJ1-2,TGTGCCATCAGCCGGGACAGCGATGGCTACACCTTC,CAISRDSDGYTF
TRBV3-1,NA,few,TRBJ2-1,TGTGCCAGTAGCCGGGGGTCCGACAATGAGCAGTTCTTC,CASSRGSDNEQFF
TRBV10-3,NA,NA,TRBJ2-7,TGTGCCGCTAAAACACCGTCTCGGGACTACGAGCAGTACTTC,CAAKTPSRDYEQYF
TRBV3-1,TRBD2,few,TRBJ2-5,TGTGCCAGCAGCCCCGGGACTAGCCAAGGAGGGGAGACCCAGTACTTC,CASSPGTSQGGETQYF